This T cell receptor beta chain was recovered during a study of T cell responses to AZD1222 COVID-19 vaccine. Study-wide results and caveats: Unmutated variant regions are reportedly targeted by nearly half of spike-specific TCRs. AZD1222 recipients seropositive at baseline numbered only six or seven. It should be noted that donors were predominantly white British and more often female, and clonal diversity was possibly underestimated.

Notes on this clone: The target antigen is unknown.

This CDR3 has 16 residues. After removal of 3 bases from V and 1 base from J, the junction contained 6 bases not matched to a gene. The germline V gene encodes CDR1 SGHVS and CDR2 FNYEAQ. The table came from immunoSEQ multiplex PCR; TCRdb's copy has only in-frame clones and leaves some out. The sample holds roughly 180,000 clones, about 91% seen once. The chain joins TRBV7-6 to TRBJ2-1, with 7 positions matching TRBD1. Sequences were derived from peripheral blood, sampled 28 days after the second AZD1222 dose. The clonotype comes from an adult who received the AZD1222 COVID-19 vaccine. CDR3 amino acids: CASSLRQGMSYNEQFF. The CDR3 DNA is TGTGCCAGCAGCTTGAGACAGGGCATGTCCTACAATGAGCAGTTCTTC. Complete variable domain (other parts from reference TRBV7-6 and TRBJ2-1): GAGVSQSPRYKVTKRGQDVALRCDPISGHVSLYWYRQALGQGPEFLTYFNYEAQQDKSGLPNDRFSAERPEGSISTLTIQRTEQRDSAMYRCASSLRQGMSYNEQFFGPGTRLTVL.